The entry below gives a single T cell receptor beta chain sequence along with its context. Its target antigen remains unknown. No much larger clone exists at a distance of one base, and base qualities are not known. The immunoSEQ Assay, a bias-controlled multiplex PCR, was used to amplify TCRbeta CDR3 regions from genomic DNA. As for the original processing: Nucleated cell counts per sample were estimated from amplification of reference gene primers within the assay. Sequence reads were collapsed and filtered to measure the absolute abundance of every unique TCRbeta CDR3 rearrangement. Productive Simpson clonality was computed per sample as the square root of Simpson's diversity index over productive rearrangements. Entries here come from immuneACCESS through TCRdb and include only in-frame sequences with V and J called. Some clones fail to appear in such tables; in the studies checked, an unresolved V gene covers under half of the shortfall, and the cause of the remainder is unknown. V and J calls plus clone size are reproduced from that table; the DNA served to infer D and trimming. The sample table records some 150,000 clones; roughly 85% of these occur just once. Of the sample, around 3% is held by the ten largest clones.

The entry originates in a study of blood T cell repertoires in COVID-19 (dated by TCRdb to the early 2020s). Study-wide context: Collaborator samples came from the United States, Italy and Spain and covered acute and convalescent phases of COVID-19. The dataset comprised deeply sampled blood TCRbeta repertoires from subjects exposed to, actively infected with, or recovered from COVID-19. The sample metadata nearly always contained a de-identified subject ID, COVID-19 status, age in years and sex. The samples were drawn from the first 160 participants of the ongoing ImmuneRACE study and from 950 to 1,500 subjects provided by 6 global collaborators. Where available, HLA class I and class II types were taken from metadata supplied by the sample provider and were not determined by assay-based typing. The material from the prospective study consisted of cDNA or gDNA derived from T cells, B-cell-depleted T cells, or PBMCs. The repertoires were released in a freely available public database intended as a resource for research on the immune response to SARS-CoV-2.

Collaborating institutions collected whole blood in K2EDTA tubes following their own protocols. For TCRbeta analysis, collaborators shipped samples in one of three forms: frozen whole blood, isolated PBMCs, or DNA extracted from either of those sample types. V is pared back by 2 bases and J by 4 bases, with 15 bases lying between the germline termini. The CDR3 starts with the cysteine, ends with the phenylalanine, and has 15 residues. Only CDR3 DNA is held: 45 bases, read in frame from base 1. The germline V gene provides CDR1 MGHRA and CDR2 YSYEKL. Study-level results and caveats: The quantity of clinical and demographic metadata differed by source and by participant and was supplied without curation.

The sequence came from a man aged 50 to 60 with acute or convalescent COVID-19. Sequenced sample: peripheral blood. Here the chain combines TRBV4-1 and TRBJ2-7, and possibly TRBD1, on 6 matching bases. The nucleotide sequence reads TGCGCCAGCAGCCAATTTAAGGACAGCCCTTACGAGCAGTACTTC. It encodes CASSQFKDSPYEQYF.